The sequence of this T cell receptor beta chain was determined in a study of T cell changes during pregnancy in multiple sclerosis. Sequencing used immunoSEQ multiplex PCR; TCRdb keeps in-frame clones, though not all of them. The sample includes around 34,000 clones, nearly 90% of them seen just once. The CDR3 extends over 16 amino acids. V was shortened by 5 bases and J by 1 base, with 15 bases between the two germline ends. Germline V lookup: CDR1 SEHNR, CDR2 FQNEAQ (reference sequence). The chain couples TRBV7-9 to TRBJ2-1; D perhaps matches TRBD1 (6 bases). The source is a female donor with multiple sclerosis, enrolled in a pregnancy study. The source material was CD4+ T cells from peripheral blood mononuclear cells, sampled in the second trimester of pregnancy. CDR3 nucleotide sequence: TGTGCCAGCAGCCCGGGACATCATGGGTCCTACAATGAGCAGTTCTTC. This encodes CASSPGHHGSYNEQFF.